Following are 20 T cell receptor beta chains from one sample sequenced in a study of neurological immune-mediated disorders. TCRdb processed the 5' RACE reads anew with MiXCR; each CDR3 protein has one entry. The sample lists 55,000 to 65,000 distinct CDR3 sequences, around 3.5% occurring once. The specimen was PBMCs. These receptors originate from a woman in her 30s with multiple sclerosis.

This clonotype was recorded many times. The CDR3 DNA sequence: TGTGCCAGCAGCGTAGGCAGGGCCGACACTGAAGCTTTCTTT. It encodes CASSVGRADTEAFF. This chain joins TRBV9 and TRBJ1-1; D is perhaps TRBD1 (5 bases). The V gene's germline CDR1 is SGDLS and CDR2 YYNGEE. CDR3 length: 14 amino acids. V lost 0 bases and J lost 3, with 9 bases in between. Full variable domain (rest looked up from reference TRBV9 and TRBJ1-1): DSGVTQTPKHLITATGQRVTLRCSPRSGDLSVYWYQQSLDQGLQFLIQYYNGEERAKGNILERFSAQQFPDLHSELNLSSLELGDSALYFCASSVGRADTEAFFGQGTRLTVV.

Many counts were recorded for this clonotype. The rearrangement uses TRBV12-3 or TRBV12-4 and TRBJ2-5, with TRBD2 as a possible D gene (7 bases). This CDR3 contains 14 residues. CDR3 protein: CATGGSPSEETQYF. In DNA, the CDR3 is TGTGCAACGGGGGGCAGTCCCTCCGAAGAGACCCAGTACTTC.

CDR3 loop: CASSGGQGARYSPLHF. For the CDR3, the DNA is TGTGCCAGCTCAGGGGGACAGGGCGCCCGCTATTCACCCCTCCACTTT. The chain combines TRBV18 with TRBJ1-6; TRBD1 agrees at 9 bases. The length of the CDR3 is 16 residues. The V gene's germline CDR1 is KGHSH and CDR2 LQKENI. J was trimmed by 8 bases and V by 5 bases; bases with no gene match: 10.

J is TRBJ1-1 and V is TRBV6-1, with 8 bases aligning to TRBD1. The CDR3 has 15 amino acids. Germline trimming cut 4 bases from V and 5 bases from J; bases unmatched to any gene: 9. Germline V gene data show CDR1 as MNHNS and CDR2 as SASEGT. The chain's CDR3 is CASSALTGARTEAFF. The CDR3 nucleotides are TGTGCCAGCAGTGCCCTGACAGGGGCGAGGACTGAAGCTTTCTTT.

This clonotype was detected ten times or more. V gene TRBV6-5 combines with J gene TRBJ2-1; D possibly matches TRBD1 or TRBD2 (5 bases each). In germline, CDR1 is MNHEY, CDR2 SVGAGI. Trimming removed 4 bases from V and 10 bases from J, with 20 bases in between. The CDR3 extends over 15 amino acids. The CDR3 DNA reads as TGTGCCAGCAGTTCCGGAACACTGGGGACGGGGGAGCAGTTCTTC. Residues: CASSSGTLGTGEQFF.

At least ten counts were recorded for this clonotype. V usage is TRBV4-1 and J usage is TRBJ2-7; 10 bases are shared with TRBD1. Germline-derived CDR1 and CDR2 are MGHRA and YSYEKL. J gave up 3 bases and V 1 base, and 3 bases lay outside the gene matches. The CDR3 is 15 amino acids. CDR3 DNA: TGCGCCAGCAGCCAAGCGGACAGGGGGAGCTACGAGCAGTACTTC. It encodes CASSQADRGSYEQYF.

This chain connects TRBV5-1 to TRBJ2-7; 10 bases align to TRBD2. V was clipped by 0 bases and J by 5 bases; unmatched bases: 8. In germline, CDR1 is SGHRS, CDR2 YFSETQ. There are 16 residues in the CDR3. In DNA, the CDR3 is TGCGCCAGCAGCTTGGAGGCTAGCGGGGGATACAACGAGCAGTACTTC. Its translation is CASSLEASGGYNEQYF.

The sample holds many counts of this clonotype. The CDR3 here is CASSVRSSYNEQFF. DNA for the CDR3: TGTGCCAGCAGTGTTAGGAGCTCCTACAATGAGCAGTTCTTC. V usage is TRBV2 and J usage is TRBJ2-1; D is unclear. Looked up from germline, CDR1 is SNHLY and CDR2 is FYNNEI. Trimming shortened V by 4 bases and J by 0 bases, and 7 bases separated the two germline ends. This CDR3 is built from 14 residues.

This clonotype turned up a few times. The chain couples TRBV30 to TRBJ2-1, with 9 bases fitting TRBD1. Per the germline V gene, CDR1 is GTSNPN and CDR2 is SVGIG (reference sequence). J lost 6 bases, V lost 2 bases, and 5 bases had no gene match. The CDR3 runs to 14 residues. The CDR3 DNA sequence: TGTGCCTGGAGTCGACCGGGACAGGGCAATGAGCAGTTCTTC. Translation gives CAWSRPGQGNEQFF.

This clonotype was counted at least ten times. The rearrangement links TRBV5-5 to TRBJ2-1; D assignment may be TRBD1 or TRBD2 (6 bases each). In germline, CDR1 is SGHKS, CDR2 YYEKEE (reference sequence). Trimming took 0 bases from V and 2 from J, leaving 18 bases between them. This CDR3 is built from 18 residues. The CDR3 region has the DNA TGTGCCAGCAGCTTGGAACCTGTAGGGGGAGGAACCTACAATGAGCAGTTCTTC. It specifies CASSLEPVGGGTYNEQFF.

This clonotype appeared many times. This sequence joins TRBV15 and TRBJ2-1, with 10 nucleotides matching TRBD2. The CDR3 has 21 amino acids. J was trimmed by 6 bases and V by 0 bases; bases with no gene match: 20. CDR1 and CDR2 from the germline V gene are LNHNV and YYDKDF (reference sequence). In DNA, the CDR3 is TGTGCCACCAGCAGAGAGGCAGGTACTAGCGGGACTTTTCTCCGCGGCAATGAGCAGTTCTTC. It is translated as CATSREAGTSGTFLRGNEQFF.

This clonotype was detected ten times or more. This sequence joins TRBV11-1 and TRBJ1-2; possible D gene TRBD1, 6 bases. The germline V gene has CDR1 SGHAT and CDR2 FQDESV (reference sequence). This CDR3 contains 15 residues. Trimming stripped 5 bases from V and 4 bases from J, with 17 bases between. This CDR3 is CASSQRGDPSYGYTF. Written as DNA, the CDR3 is TGTGCCAGCAGCCAAAGGGGGGACCCATCCTATGGCTACACCTTC. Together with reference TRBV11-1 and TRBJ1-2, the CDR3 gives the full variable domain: EAEVAQSPRYKITEKSQAVAFWCDPISGHATLYWYRQILGQGPELLVQFQDESVVDDSQLPKDRFSAERLKGVDSTLKIQPAELGDSAMYLCASSQRGDPSYGYTFGSGTRLTVV.

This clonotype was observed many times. CDR3 bases: TGCGCCAGCAGCTTGGCCCTACGGCTACAGTCTCAAGAGACCCAGTACTTC. Translating gives CASSLALRLQSQETQYF. This chain links TRBV5-1 with TRBJ2-5; D gene unclear. Germline V gene lookup returns CDR1 SGHRS and CDR2 YFSETQ. The CDR3 consists of 17 residues. Trimming cost V 0 bases and J 2 bases, with 17 bases left between them.

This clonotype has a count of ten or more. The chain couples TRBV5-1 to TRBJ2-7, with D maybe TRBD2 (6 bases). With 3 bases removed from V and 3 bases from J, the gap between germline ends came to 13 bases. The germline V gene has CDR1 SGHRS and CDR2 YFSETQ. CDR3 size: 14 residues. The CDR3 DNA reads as TGCGCCAGCAGCTCGGGACTCGGGAGCTACGAGCAGTACTTC. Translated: CASSSGLGSYEQYF.

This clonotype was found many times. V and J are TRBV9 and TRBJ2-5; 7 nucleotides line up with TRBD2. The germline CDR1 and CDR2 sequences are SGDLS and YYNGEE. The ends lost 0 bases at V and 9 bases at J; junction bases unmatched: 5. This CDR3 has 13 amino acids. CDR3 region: CASSVDNAGAQYF. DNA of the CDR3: TGTGCCAGCAGCGTAGACAATGCGGGGGCCCAGTACTTC. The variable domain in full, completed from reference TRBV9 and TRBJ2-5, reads DSGVTQTPKHLITATGQRVTLRCSPRSGDLSVYWYQQSLDQGLQFLIQYYNGEERAKGNILERFSAQQFPDLHSELNLSSLELGDSALYFCASSVDNAGAQYFGPGTRLLVL.

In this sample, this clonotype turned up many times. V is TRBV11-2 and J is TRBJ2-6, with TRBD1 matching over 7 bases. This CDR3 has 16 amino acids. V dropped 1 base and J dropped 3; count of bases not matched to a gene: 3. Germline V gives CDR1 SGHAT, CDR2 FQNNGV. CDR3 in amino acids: CASSLGRGFGANVLTF. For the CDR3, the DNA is TGTGCCAGCAGCTTAGGCAGGGGGTTTGGGGCCAACGTCCTGACTTTC.

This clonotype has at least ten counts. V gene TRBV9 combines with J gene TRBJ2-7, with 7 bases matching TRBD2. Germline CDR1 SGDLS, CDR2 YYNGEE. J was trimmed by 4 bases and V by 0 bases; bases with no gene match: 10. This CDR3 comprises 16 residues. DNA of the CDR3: TGTGCCAGCAGCGTAGGGGACTCTAGCGGACTTTACGAGCAGTACTTC. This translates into CASSVGDSSGLYEQYF.

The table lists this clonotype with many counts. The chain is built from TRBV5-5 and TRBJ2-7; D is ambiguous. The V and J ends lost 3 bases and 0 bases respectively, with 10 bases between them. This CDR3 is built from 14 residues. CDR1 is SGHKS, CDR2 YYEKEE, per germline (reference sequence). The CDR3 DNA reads TGTGCCAGCAGCTCCGTTCGAGTCTCCTACGAGCAGTACTTC. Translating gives CASSSVRVSYEQYF.

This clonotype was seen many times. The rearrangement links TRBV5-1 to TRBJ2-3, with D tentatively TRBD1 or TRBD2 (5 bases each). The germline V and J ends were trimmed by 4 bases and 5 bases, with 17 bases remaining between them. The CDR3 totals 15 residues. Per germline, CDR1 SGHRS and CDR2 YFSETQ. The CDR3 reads CASSQSGRVGDTQYF. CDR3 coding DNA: TGCGCCAGCAGCCAATCGGGACGGGTTGGAGATACGCAGTATTTT. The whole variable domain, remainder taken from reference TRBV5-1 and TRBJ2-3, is KAGVTQTPRYLIKTRGQQVTLSCSPISGHRSVSWYQQTPGQGLQFLFEYFSETQRNKGNFPGRFSGRQFSNSRSEMNVSTLELGDSALYLCASSQSGRVGDTQYFGPGTRLTVL.

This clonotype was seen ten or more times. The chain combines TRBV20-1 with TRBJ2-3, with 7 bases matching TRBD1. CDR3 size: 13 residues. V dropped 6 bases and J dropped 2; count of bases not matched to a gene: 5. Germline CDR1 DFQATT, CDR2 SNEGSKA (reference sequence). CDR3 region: CSATGTATDTQYF. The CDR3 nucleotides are TGCAGTGCAACCGGGACAGCCACAGATACGCAGTATTTT.